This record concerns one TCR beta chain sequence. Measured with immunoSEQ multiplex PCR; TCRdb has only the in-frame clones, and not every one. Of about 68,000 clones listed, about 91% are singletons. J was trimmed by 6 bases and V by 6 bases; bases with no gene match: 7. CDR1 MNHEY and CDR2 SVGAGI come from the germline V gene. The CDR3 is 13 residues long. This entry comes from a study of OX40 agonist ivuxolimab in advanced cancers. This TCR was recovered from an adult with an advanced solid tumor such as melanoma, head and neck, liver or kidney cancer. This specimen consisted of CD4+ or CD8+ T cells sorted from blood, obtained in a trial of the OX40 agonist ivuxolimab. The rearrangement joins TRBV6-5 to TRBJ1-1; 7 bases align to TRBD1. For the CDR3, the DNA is TGTGCCAGCAGGGGGACAGACAGCCCTGAAGCTTTCTTT. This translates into CASRGTDSPEAFF.